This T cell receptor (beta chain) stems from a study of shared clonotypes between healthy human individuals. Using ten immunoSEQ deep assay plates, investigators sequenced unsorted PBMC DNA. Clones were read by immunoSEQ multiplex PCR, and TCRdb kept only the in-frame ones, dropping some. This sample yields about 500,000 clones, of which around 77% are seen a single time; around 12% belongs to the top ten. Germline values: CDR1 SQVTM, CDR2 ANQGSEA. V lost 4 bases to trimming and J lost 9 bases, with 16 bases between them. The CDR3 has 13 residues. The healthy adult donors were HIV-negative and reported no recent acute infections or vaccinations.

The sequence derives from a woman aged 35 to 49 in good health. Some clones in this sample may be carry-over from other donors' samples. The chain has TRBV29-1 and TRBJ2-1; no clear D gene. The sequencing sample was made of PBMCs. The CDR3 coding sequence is TGCAGCGTTGCCCTGCTTCTACCAGTTGAGCAGTTCTTC. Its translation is CSVALLLPVEQFF.